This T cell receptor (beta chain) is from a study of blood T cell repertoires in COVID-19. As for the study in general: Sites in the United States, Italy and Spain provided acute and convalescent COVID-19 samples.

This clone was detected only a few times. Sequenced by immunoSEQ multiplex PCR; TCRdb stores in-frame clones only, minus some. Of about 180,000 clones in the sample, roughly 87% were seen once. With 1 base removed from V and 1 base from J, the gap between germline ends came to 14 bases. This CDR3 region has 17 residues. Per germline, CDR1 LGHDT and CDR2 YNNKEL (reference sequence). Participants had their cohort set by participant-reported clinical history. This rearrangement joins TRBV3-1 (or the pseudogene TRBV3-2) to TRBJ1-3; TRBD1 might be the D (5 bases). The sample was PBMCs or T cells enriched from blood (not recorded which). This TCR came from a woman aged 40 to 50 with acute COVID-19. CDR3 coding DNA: TGTGCCAGCAGCCAAGCGTTTGGGGGGGGGTCTGGAAACACCATATATTTT. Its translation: CASSQAFGGGSGNTIYF.